This record covers a single T cell receptor beta chain. What it recognizes is unknown. Sequencing was performed with immunoSEQ multiplex PCR; in TCRdb, only in-frame clones are kept and a portion is missing. The repertoire includes more than 75,000 clones, about nine tenths of them detected once, and about 7% sits in the top ten. The sample comes from a study of T cell responses to AZD1222 COVID-19 vaccine. Germline CDR1 reads SGHNT; CDR2 reads YYREEE (reference sequence). Trimming removed 4 bases from V and 0 bases from J, with 8 bases in between. The CDR3 contains 14 residues. Second-dose recipients at about 4 or about 12 weeks were treated as one pooled group. Study results and limitations: There were mostly white British donors and more females than males, and clonal diversity was possibly underestimated. The study found vaccine-associated CD4 TCRs spanning spike, dominant at 160-218 and 743-854. The study reported that nearly half of spike-specific TCRs target unmutated variant regions.

The gene calls are TRBV5-4 and TRBJ2-4; D is undetermined. The clonotype was recovered from an adult who received the AZD1222 COVID-19 vaccine. The starting material was peripheral blood, obtained 28 days after the second AZD1222 dose. The CDR3 here is CASSPELAKNIQYF. As DNA, the CDR3 is TGTGCCAGCAGCCCGGAATTAGCCAAAAACATTCAGTACTTC.